This TCR beta chain was captured by sequencing in a study of shared clonotypes between healthy human individuals. Study-wide results and caveats: Naive CD4 clonotypes overlapped across a handful of donors at about 5.3%.

Data came from immunoSEQ multiplex PCR; TCRdb stores just in-frame clones and leaves some out. This sample has about 2.1 million clones; about 93% occur once, and the top ten carry about 1.7%. For this clone: The antigen is unknown.

Germline loops: CDR1 SGHTA, CDR2 FQGNSA. The junction had 7 bases not matched to a gene; V was cut back by 0 bases and J by 10 bases. The CDR3 loop spans 16 amino acids. CD8 cells classed as naive were CD45RO-negative and positively selected for CCR7, excluding terminally differentiated effector memory CD45RA+ cells. The chain links TRBV7-2 to TRBJ2-1; 12 bases are shared with TRBD2. Specimen: naive CD8+ T cells from PBMCs. The clonotype comes from a man younger than 35 in good health. Some clones in this sample may be carry-over from other donors' samples. This CDR3 is CASSLAATSGGGEQFF. CDR3 coding DNA: TGTGCCAGCAGCTTAGCGGCGACTAGCGGGGGAGGGGAGCAGTTCTTC.